This entry lists 31 T cell receptor beta chains sequenced from one sample in a study of OX40 agonist ivuxolimab in advanced cancers. Clones were sequenced by immunoSEQ multiplex PCR, and TCRdb holds only the in-frame ones, with some missing. The sample includes about 69,000 clones, around 89% of them seen just once. This specimen was CD4+ or CD8+ T cells sorted from blood, taken in a trial of the OX40 agonist ivuxolimab. The receptors stem from an adult with an advanced solid tumor such as melanoma, head and neck, liver or kidney cancer.

This clone has only a few counts. The rearrangement links TRBV7-3 to TRBJ2-2, with D perhaps being TRBD1 or TRBD2 (5 bases each). Deletions cut 5 bases from V and 1 base from J, with 11 bases between. Germline values: CDR1 SGHTA, CDR2 FQGTGA. This CDR3 spans 15 amino acids. As DNA, the CDR3 is TGTGCCAGCAGCCCCGGGACGGGGAACACCGGGGAGCTGTTTTTT. This gives the protein CASSPGTGNTGELFF.

The chain combines TRBV5-1 with TRBJ2-1; 7 nucleotides line up with TRBD1. Trimming took 2 bases from V and 4 from J; bases not matched to a gene: 6. The CDR3 runs to 15 residues. Germline values: CDR1 SGHRS, CDR2 YFSETQ. CDR3 nucleotides: TGCGCCAGCAGCTTAGAACCGGGACAGTACAATGAGCAGTTCTTC. Encoded protein: CASSLEPGQYNEQFF.

CDR3 residues: CASSLVRYNQPQHF. The CDR3 DNA reads as TGTGCCAGCAGCTTAGTTCGCTACAATCAGCCCCAGCATTTT. V usage is TRBV7-2 and J usage is TRBJ1-5; no clear D gene. Germline V gene lookup returns CDR1 SGHTA and CDR2 FQGNSA. The V gene lost 1 base and the J gene lost 3 bases, with 7 bases spanning the gap. This CDR3 has 14 amino acids. The variable domain in full, with the rest retrieved from reference TRBV7-2 and TRBJ1-5, is GAGVSQSPSNKVTEKGKDVELRCDPISGHTALYWYRQSLGQGLEFLIYFQGNSAPDKSGLPSDRFSAERTGGSVSTLTIQRTQQEDSAVYLCASSLVRYNQPQHFGDGTRLSIL.

The gene calls are TRBV6-1 and TRBJ2-3; 14 bases map to TRBD2. The CDR3 runs to 14 residues. The V and J ends lost 9 bases and 4 bases, in that order; junction bases with no gene match: 3. The V gene's germline CDR1 is MNHNS and CDR2 SASEGT. CDR3: CASRLAGGPDTQYF. The CDR3 DNA follows: TGTGCCAGTAGACTAGCGGGAGGGCCAGATACGCAGTATTTT.

This clone was picked up one time. This chain connects TRBV28 to TRBJ1-5; the D gene is possibly TRBD1 (6 bases). The CDR3 extends over 13 amino acids. Germline CDR1 reads MDHEN; CDR2 reads SYDVKM. Trimming stripped 7 bases from V and 6 bases from J, with 13 bases between. The CDR3 region is CASTGGGGQPQHF. The CDR3 nucleotides are TGTGCCAGCACGGGAGGGGGTGGTCAGCCCCAGCATTTT.

The chain joins TRBV5-4 to TRBJ1-4; a possible D gene is TRBD1 (6 bases). The germline V and J ends were trimmed by 0 bases and 2 bases, with 14 bases remaining between them. The CDR3 is made up of 17 amino acids. Germline CDR1 SGHNT, CDR2 YYREEE (reference sequence). The CDR3 reads CASSLGGRGGTNEKLFF. Here the CDR3 DNA reads TGTGCCAGCAGCTTGGGTGGCAGGGGAGGCACTAATGAAAAACTGTTTTTT.

CDR3 DNA: TGTGCCAGCAGTTTATGGGGGGGACCTGAAGCTTTCTTT. Translating gives CASSLWGGPEAFF. This chain uses TRBV27 with TRBJ1-1; D perhaps matches TRBD1 (5 bases). V was clipped by 1 base and J by 6 bases, with 9 bases between them. Germline lookup yields CDR1 MNHEY and CDR2 SMNVEV (reference sequence). There are 13 residues in the CDR3.

This clone was detected only a few times. The gene calls are TRBV28 and TRBJ2-2; D is unresolved. The CDR3 extends over 13 amino acids. V was pared by 8 bases and J by 7 bases, with 14 bases between. Looked up from germline, CDR1 is MDHEN and CDR2 is SYDVKM. CDR3 nucleotide sequence: TGTGCCAGCGGTGGGATAGTGGGCGGGGAGCTGTTTTTT. Translation: CASGGIVGGELFF.

This rearrangement joins TRBV7-6 to TRBJ2-7, with 8 bases identical to TRBD2. The J segment lost 5 bases and the V segment lost 7 bases, leaving 13 bases of the junction unmatched. The CDR3 contains 15 residues. CDR1 is SGHVS and CDR2 is FNYEAQ in the germline V gene. CDR3 sequence reads: CASTATSAQAHEQYF. The CDR3 DNA follows: TGTGCCAGCACGGCGACTAGCGCACAAGCCCACGAGCAGTACTTC.

The V and J genes are TRBV19 and TRBJ1-5, with 7 bases fitting TRBD1. From germline, CDR1 is LNHDA and CDR2 SQIVND (reference sequence). The CDR3 spans 13 residues. V was clipped by 10 bases and J by 4 bases; unmatched bases: 7. CDR3: CATRGQANQPQHF. In nucleotides, the CDR3 is TGTGCCACCCGCGGACAGGCAAATCAGCCCCAGCATTTT.

The rearrangement links TRBV10-2 to TRBJ1-1; unclear D gene. The CDR3 length is 14 residues. Trimming cost V 7 bases and J 8 bases, with 20 bases left between them. The germline CDR1 and CDR2 sequences are WSHSY and SAAADI. The CDR3 bases are TGCGCCAGCAACTCGAACACCCTGCTGACCGAAGCTTTCTTT. As protein: CASNSNTLLTEAFF.

The V call is TRBV2, the J call TRBJ2-4, with 9 nucleotides matching TRBD2. Losses at the gene ends were 6 bases for V and 7 bases for J; bases not matched to a gene: 13. The CDR3 has 16 amino acids. Per germline, CDR1 SNHLY and CDR2 FYNNEI. The CDR3 nucleotides are TGTGCCAGCAGCTTTCGCGGGGCGGGGGGGCGCAACATTCAGTACTTC. Translation gives CASSFRGAGGRNIQYF.

This rearrangement joins TRBV6-5 to TRBJ2-3; weak D call: TRBD2 (6 bases). CDR1 and CDR2 (germline): MNHEY, SVGAGI. The V gene lost 0 bases and the J gene lost 0 bases, with 10 bases spanning the gap. The CDR3 runs 16 residues. The CDR3 loop reads CASSYSGGTSTDTQYF. The DNA for the CDR3 is TGTGCCAGCAGTTACTCTGGGGGGACTAGCACAGATACGCAGTATTTT.

V is TRBV7-8 and J is TRBJ2-3; 13 bases align to TRBD2. CDR1 and CDR2 from the germline V gene are SGHVS and FQNEAQ. V dropped 3 bases and J dropped 1; count of bases not matched to a gene: 7. This CDR3 is built from 18 residues. The CDR3 spells CASSFTRGTSGGTDTQYF. The CDR3 nucleotides are TGTGCCAGCAGCTTTACCCGGGGGACTAGCGGGGGCACAGATACGCAGTATTTT.

The rearrangement uses TRBV28 and TRBJ2-3; D might be TRBD2 (5 bases). Germline loops: CDR1 MDHEN, CDR2 SYDVKM. The CDR3 extends over 15 amino acids. V was shortened by 3 bases and J by 6 bases, with 16 bases between the two germline ends. CDR3 DNA: TGTGCCAGCAGTTTTGGAGGAGCGGAGAGCGATACGCAGTATTTT. Protein product: CASSFGGAESDTQYF.

This chain uses TRBV28 with TRBJ1-3; D unresolved. Germline V gene data show CDR1 as MDHEN and CDR2 as SYDVKM. The CDR3 has 12 amino acids. V shed 6 bases and J shed 4 bases, with 7 bases lying between them. As DNA, the CDR3 is TGTGCCAGCAGGGCTTTAGGAAACACCATATATTTT. Translation: CASRALGNTIYF.

The V and J genes are TRBV5-6 and TRBJ1-5, with 8 bases identical to TRBD1. V lost 0 bases to trimming and J lost 4 bases; unmatched junction nucleotides: 3. CDR3 length: 15 amino acids. Germline CDR1 reads SGHDT; CDR2 reads YYEEEE. The CDR3 nucleotides are TGTGCCAGCAGCTTGGCCCAGGGGGCAAATCAGCCCCAGCATTTT. Its translation is CASSLAQGANQPQHF.

This rearrangement joins TRBV5-1 to TRBJ2-3; 16 nucleotides align to TRBD2. The CDR3 runs 21 residues. Germline V lookup: CDR1 SGHRS, CDR2 YFSETQ. With V trimmed by 2 bases and J by 3 bases, 15 bases remained unmatched. The CDR3 DNA is TGCGCCAGCAGCTTTTCATTCCGGGGACTAGCGGGAGGGCCAAGAACAGATACGCAGTATTTT. It translates to CASSFSFRGLAGGPRTDTQYF.

This chain joins TRBV7-9 and TRBJ2-3; no clear D. Between the trimmed V and J ends, which lost 0 bases and 4 bases, there was a span of 5 bases. The CDR3 has 13 amino acids. Germline assignment: CDR1 SEHNR and CDR2 FQNEAQ (reference sequence). CDR3 in DNA: TGTGCCAGCAGCTTAGCGGGGTCAGATACGCAGTATTTT. Translating it yields CASSLAGSDTQYF. Looking up the rest from reference TRBV7-9 and TRBJ2-3 gives the full variable domain: DTGVSQNPRHKITKRGQNVTFRCDPISEHNRLYWYRQTLGQGPEFLTYFQNEAQLEKSRLLSDRFSAERPKGSFSTLEIQRTEQGDSAMYLCASSLAGSDTQYFGPGTRLTVL.

The V and J genes are TRBV28 and TRBJ2-7; 13 bases fit TRBD2. The CDR3 contains 19 residues. Trimming removed 6 bases from V and 4 bases from J; junction bases left unmatched: 18. Germline assignment: CDR1 MDHEN and CDR2 SYDVKM. As DNA, the CDR3 is TGTGCCAGCAGCAGCCGAGGGGGAACGACTAGCGGGAGGAGGTACGAGCAGTACTTC. Protein product: CASSSRGGTTSGRRYEQYF.

The rearrangement uses TRBV5-8 and TRBJ2-7; no clear D. Germline CDR1 SGHTS, CDR2 YDEGEE. V was shortened by 2 bases and J by 0 bases, with 12 bases between the two germline ends. There are 15 residues in the CDR3. CDR3 in amino acids: CASSFGPTGSYEQYF. The CDR3 coding sequence is TGTGCCAGCAGCTTCGGGCCTACCGGCTCCTACGAGCAGTACTTC.

The gene calls are TRBV5-1 and TRBJ1-2; D remains ambiguous. CDR3 size: 12 residues. Germline V gene lookup returns CDR1 SGHRS and CDR2 YFSETQ. Deletions cut 0 bases from V and 4 bases from J, with 4 bases between. This CDR3 reads CASSLESYGYTF. As DNA, the CDR3 is TGCGCCAGCAGCTTGGAATCCTATGGCTACACCTTC.

The CDR3 loop is CASSLNYEQYF. CDR3 bases: TGTGCCAGCAGCTTAAATTACGAGCAGTACTTC. The J gene is TRBJ2-7, the V gene TRBV7-2; D is uncertain. The V gene lost 2 bases and the J gene lost 4 bases, with 3 bases spanning the gap. The CDR3 runs 11 residues. CDR1 and CDR2 from the germline V gene are SGHTA and FQGNSA.

The chain employs TRBV29-1 and TRBJ2-3; 8 positions match TRBD2. Germline CDR1 and CDR2: SQVTM and ANQGSEA. With V trimmed by 6 bases and J by 1 base, 3 bases remained unmatched. The CDR3 contains 13 residues. Here the CDR3 reads CSVLREGTDTQYF. DNA for the CDR3: TGCAGCGTGTTGCGGGAGGGCACAGATACGCAGTATTTT.

This chain uses TRBV7-2 with TRBJ2-5; D unclear. The CDR3 has 11 amino acids. Germline CDR1 SGHTA, CDR2 FQGNSA. V shed 5 bases and J shed 2 bases, with 3 bases lying between them. The chain's CDR3 is CASSAQETQYF. The CDR3 DNA sequence: TGTGCCAGCAGCGCACAAGAGACCCAGTACTTC.

In its sample, this clone was seen once. For the CDR3, the DNA is TGTGCCAGCAGCTTGACCGGCGGATACGAGCAGTACTTC. This sequence encodes CASSLTGGYEQYF. V and J are TRBV11-2 and TRBJ2-7; no reliable D call. V lost 3 bases, J lost 4 bases, and 10 bases lay in between. The germline CDR1 and CDR2 sequences are SGHAT and FQNNGV. This CDR3 comprises 13 residues.

The chain joins TRBV11-1 to TRBJ2-3; 7 bases align to TRBD2. This CDR3 is 14 amino acids long. Per the germline V gene, CDR1 is SGHAT and CDR2 is FQDESV (reference sequence). V was clipped by 11 bases and J by 5 bases; unmatched bases: 13. CDR3 DNA sequence: TGTGCCTCCGGGGGGAGGGGTGAGGGAGATACGCAGTATTTT. It specifies CASGGRGEGDTQYF.

V usage is TRBV28 and J usage is TRBJ1-5; a possible D gene is TRBD1 (5 bases). The length of the CDR3 is 10 residues. Trimming removed 4 bases from V and 16 bases from J, with 11 bases in between. Germline CDR1 reads MDHEN; CDR2 reads SYDVKM. The DNA for the CDR3 is TGTGCCAGCAGTTCCACCGGGACCCATTTT. Translation gives CASSSTGTHF.

The CDR3 nucleotides read TGTGCCAGCAGCACCGGGACAAGTCAAGAGACCCAGTACTTC. It encodes CASSTGTSQETQYF. This sequence joins TRBV5-4 and TRBJ2-5; D possibly corresponds to TRBD1 (6 bases). Trimming left V 4 bases short and J 2 bases short, with 12 bases between. The V gene's germline CDR1 is SGHNT and CDR2 YYREEE (reference sequence). The CDR3 loop spans 14 amino acids.

The chain carries TRBV19 and TRBJ2-1, with TRBD2 matching over 15 bases. This CDR3 region has 16 residues. Germline V lookup: CDR1 LNHDA, CDR2 SQIVND (reference sequence). The ends lost 5 bases at V and 9 bases at J; junction bases unmatched: 8. CDR3 protein: CASSETGTSGRFEQFF. CDR3 DNA sequence: TGTGCCAGTAGTGAAACCGGGACTAGCGGGAGGTTTGAGCAGTTCTTC.

This rearrangement joins TRBV7-9 to TRBJ2-7, with TRBD2 matching over 8 bases. Germline V gene lookup returns CDR1 SEHNR and CDR2 FQNEAQ (reference sequence). The CDR3 runs to 14 residues. V was pared by 5 bases and J by 6 bases, with 9 bases of the junction left unmatched. The CDR3 sequence is CASSLTRGGGEQYF. The CDR3 DNA follows: TGTGCCAGCAGCCTAACCCGGGGGGGCGGCGAGCAGTACTTC.